Shown below are 27 T cell receptor beta chains from a single sample sequenced in a study of CD8+ T cells in alopecia areata (dated by TCRdb to the late 2010s). The library came from the immunoSEQ multiplex PCR assay. To provide template for TCR sequencing, every sample had RNA extracted and reverse transcribed into cDNA. The table was pulled from immuneACCESS by TCRdb, which kept in-frame rearrangements only. Such tables lose some clones; where checked, under half of the loss comes from unresolved V genes, and the rest has no known cause. The sample records about 190,000 clones, 60% of which are singletons. The ten top clones hold around 0.69% of the sample. The intended sense of this specimen's time point label: around 29 days on oral tofacitinib. Read against the paper, the sample's treatment or condition label means: oral pan-JAK inhibitor, 5-10 mg twice daily. Source: CD4+ T cells sorted from blood, taken at week 4, from a patient treated with tofacitinib. These receptors originate from a human donor with alopecia areata.

V is TRBV28 and J is TRBJ2-1; D gene ambiguous. V lost 6 bases, J lost 7 bases, and 7 bases lay in between. This CDR3 has 11 residues. The germline V gene encodes CDR1 MDHEN and CDR2 SYDVKM. The DNA of the CDR3 is TGTGCCAGCAGATCGCAGAATGAGCAGTTCTTC. Its protein is CASRSQNEQFF. Filled out from reference TRBV28 and TRBJ2-1, the complete variable domain reads DVKVTQSSRYLVKRTGEKVFLECVQDMDHENMFWYRQDPGLGLRLIYFSYDVKMKEKGDIPEGYSVSREKKERFSLILESASTNQTSMYLCASRSQNEQFFGPGTRLTVL.

The chain couples TRBV15 to TRBJ2-1; D is ambiguous. The CDR3 length is 15 residues. Germline assignment: CDR1 LNHNV and CDR2 YYDKDF (reference sequence). Trimming stripped 3 bases from V and 0 bases from J, with 9 bases between. The CDR3 sequence is CATSSGPSSYNEQFF. CDR3 bases: TGTGCCACCAGCAGTGGGCCGAGCTCCTACAATGAGCAGTTCTTC.

The chain joins TRBV29-1 to TRBJ2-7; D uncertain. Germline assignment: CDR1 SQVTM and CDR2 ANQGSEA. Trimming took 0 bases from V and 2 from J, leaving 8 bases between them. The CDR3 runs 13 residues. CDR3 amino acids: CSVEDRQTYEQYF. Written as DNA, the CDR3 is TGCAGCGTTGAAGATCGGCAGACCTACGAGCAGTACTTC.

V usage is TRBV29-1 and J usage is TRBJ2-1, with D hard to call. Trimming stripped 3 bases from V and 13 bases from J, with 4 bases between. This CDR3 contains 8 residues. Germline V gene lookup returns CDR1 SQVTM and CDR2 ANQGSEA. CDR3 loop: CSVDDQFF. CDR3 in DNA: TGCAGCGTTGACGATCAGTTCTTC.

This sequence joins TRBV9 and TRBJ2-7; 14 positions agree with TRBD2. The CDR3 covers 13 residues. CDR1 is SGDLS and CDR2 is YYNGEE in the germline V gene. V lost 4 bases to trimming and J lost 12 bases; unmatched junction nucleotides: 6. For the CDR3, the DNA is TGTGCCAGCAGCACGGGACTAGCGGGAGAGGTGTACTTC. This sequence encodes CASSTGLAGEVYF.

The chain has TRBV18 and TRBJ1-2; D gene unclear. This CDR3 has 13 residues. Trimming removed 5 bases at V and 6 bases at J, with 13 bases between. Germline CDR1 reads KGHSH; CDR2 reads LQKENI. CDR3 protein: CASSLATRDGYTF. DNA of the CDR3: TGTGCCAGCTCATTAGCAACCCGGGATGGCTACACCTTC.

This sequence joins TRBV30 and TRBJ2-1, with 10 nucleotides matching TRBD2. V was pared by 3 bases and J by 9 bases, with 5 bases of the junction left unmatched. Germline-derived CDR1 and CDR2 are GTSNPN and SVGIG (reference sequence). The CDR3 length is 13 residues. In nucleotides, the CDR3 is TGTGCCTGGAGAGCGGGAGGGCCCACTGAGCAGTTCTTC. It codes for CAWRAGGPTEQFF.

This clone is a singleton in its sample. This chain uses TRBV30 with TRBJ2-5; D possibly corresponds to TRBD2 (6 bases). Germline assignment: CDR1 GTSNPN and CDR2 SVGIG (reference sequence). The ends were cut back, 4 bases at V and 2 bases at J, with 11 bases in the middle. The CDR3 consists of 13 residues. The CDR3 sequence is CAWMGSGQETQYF. As DNA, the CDR3 is TGTGCCTGGATGGGTAGCGGACAAGAGACCCAGTACTTC.

The chain links TRBV30 to TRBJ2-1, with D possibly being TRBD2 (5 bases). Germline CDR1 is GTSNPN and CDR2 is SVGIG (reference sequence). The CDR3 extends over 13 amino acids. The germline V and J ends were trimmed by 2 bases and 10 bases, with 15 bases remaining between them. CDR3 DNA: TGTGCCTGGAGTTTCGGCGGGTTAGGGGAGCAGTTCTTC. Protein product: CAWSFGGLGEQFF.

J is TRBJ2-5 and V is TRBV5-1, with TRBD2 identical over 10 bases. Per germline, CDR1 SGHRS and CDR2 YFSETQ. The CDR3 is 15 amino acids. V was clipped by 3 bases and J by 4 bases; unmatched bases: 6. Here the CDR3 DNA reads TGCGCCAGCAGCTCATCCGGGACTAGCGTAGAGACCCAGTACTTC. Protein sequence: CASSSSGTSVETQYF.

The rearrangement uses TRBV2 and TRBJ1-3; D gene unclear. The length of the CDR3 is 12 residues. Deletions cut 1 base from V and 3 bases from J, with 1 base between. Germline V gene data show CDR1 as SNHLY and CDR2 as FYNNEI. This chain's CDR3 is CASSEGGNTIYF. The CDR3 DNA reads TGTGCCAGCAGTGAAGGTGGAAACACCATATATTTT.

V is TRBV29-1 and J is TRBJ1-4; weak D call: TRBD1 (6 bases). Germline CDR1 is SQVTM and CDR2 is ANQGSEA. This CDR3 contains 12 residues. The CDR3 loop reads CSVRGHNEKLFF. CDR3 nucleotide sequence: TGCAGTGTGCGGGGGCATAATGAAAAACTGTTTTTT.

The rearrangement uses TRBV30 and TRBJ1-3; D is unresolved. Trimming stripped 6 bases from V and 0 bases from J, with 9 bases between. This CDR3 has 13 amino acids. Germline V gene lookup returns CDR1 GTSNPN and CDR2 SVGIG (reference sequence). CDR3 sequence (DNA): TGTGCCTGTCGGACCGTCTCTGGAAACACCATATATTTT. Amino acid sequence: CACRTVSGNTIYF.

This chain uses TRBV7-9 with TRBJ1-1; D ambiguous. The germline gives CDR1 SEHNR, CDR2 FQNEAQ (reference sequence). V shed 1 base and J shed 1 base, with 7 bases lying between them. This CDR3 has 14 amino acids. The chain's CDR3 is CASSLEAGNTEAFF. The DNA of the CDR3 is TGTGCCAGCAGCTTAGAGGCAGGGAACACTGAAGCTTTCTTT.

The genes are TRBV6-6 and TRBJ2-5; 7 bases map to TRBD2. Germline CDR1 and CDR2: MNHNY and SVGAGI (reference sequence). This CDR3 has 13 amino acids. After removal of 8 bases from V and 0 bases from J, the junction contained 3 bases not matched to a gene. The CDR3 protein is CASAGRYQETQYF. Written as DNA, the CDR3 is TGTGCCAGCGCCGGGAGGTACCAAGAGACCCAGTACTTC.

V is TRBV27 and J is TRBJ2-7; D is uncertain. This CDR3 comprises 15 residues. Germline loops: CDR1 MNHEY, CDR2 SMNVEV (reference sequence). V lost 0 bases and J 0 bases, leaving 9 bases between the germline ends. CDR3 protein: CASSLSTGSSYEQYF. CDR3 in DNA: TGTGCCAGCAGTTTATCGACGGGTAGCTCCTACGAGCAGTACTTC.

The rearrangement links TRBV5-4 to TRBJ2-3; TRBD2 agrees at 10 bases. The CDR3 loop spans 16 amino acids. Germline V CDR1 and CDR2: SGHNT, YYREEE (reference sequence). The J segment lost 0 bases and the V segment lost 4 bases, leaving 5 bases of the junction unmatched. CDR3 nucleotide sequence: TGTGCCAGCAGCCCCTCTAGCGGGAGAAGCACAGATACGCAGTATTTT. Its translation is CASSPSSGRSTDTQYF.

This clone was found once. The chain recombines TRBV5-1 with TRBJ1-1; 7 nucleotides align to TRBD1. The CDR3 totals 15 residues. V lost 4 bases, J lost 0 bases, and 6 bases stayed unmatched. Looked up from germline, CDR1 is SGHRS and CDR2 is YFSETQ. This chain's CDR3 is CASSATGALNTEAFF. CDR3 nucleotide sequence: TGCGCCAGCAGCGCTACAGGGGCTTTGAACACTGAAGCTTTCTTT. The full variable domain, its missing parts supplied by reference TRBV5-1 and TRBJ1-1, is KAGVTQTPRYLIKTRGQQVTLSCSPISGHRSVSWYQQTPGQGLQFLFEYFSETQRNKGNFPGRFSGRQFSNSRSEMNVSTLELGDSALYLCASSATGALNTEAFFGQGTRLTVV.

The chain recombines TRBV6-5 with TRBJ1-2; the match to TRBD1 covers 8 bases. This CDR3 is built from 11 residues. CDR1 and CDR2 from the germline V gene are MNHEY and SVGAGI. With V trimmed by 6 bases and J by 7 bases, 1 base remained unmatched. The CDR3 here is CASRTGVGYTF. CDR3 nucleotides: TGTGCCAGCAGGACAGGGGTTGGCTACACCTTC.

The genes are TRBV11-2 and TRBJ2-2; D not certain. Germline CDR1 and CDR2: SGHAT and FQNNGV. V lost 1 base, J lost 5 bases, and 11 bases lay in between. This CDR3 is built from 15 residues. The CDR3: CASSLVVATTGELFF. The CDR3 DNA reads TGTGCCAGCAGCTTAGTAGTGGCCACAACCGGGGAGCTGTTTTTT. Full variable domain (remainder filled in from reference TRBV11-2 and TRBJ2-2): EAGVAQSPRYKIIEKRQSVAFWCNPISGHATLYWYQQILGQGPKLLIQFQNNGVVDDSQLPKDRFSAERLKGVDSTLKIQPAKLEDSAVYLCASSLVVATTGELFFGEGSRLTVL.

A remark on this clone: Distinct nucleotide sequences in the sample also encode this CDR3. J is TRBJ1-1 and V is TRBV29-1, with a tentative D call TRBD1 (6 bases). This CDR3 spans 12 amino acids. The germline V gene has CDR1 SQVTM and CDR2 ANQGSEA. V was cut by 6 bases and J by 1 base, with 9 bases left in between. The CDR3 is CSVATGNTEAFF. CDR3 nucleotides: TGCAGCGTCGCGACAGGGAACACTGAAGCTTTCTTT.

This clone turned up a few times. V gene TRBV6-6 combines with J gene TRBJ1-2, with no clear D. Germline values: CDR1 MNHNY, CDR2 SVGAGI (reference sequence). The germline V and J ends were trimmed by 2 bases and 7 bases, with 5 bases remaining between them. The CDR3 runs 11 residues. CDR3 coding DNA: TGTGCCAGCAGTTACGGGGTTGGCTACACCTTC. Protein: CASSYGVGYTF.

This clone turned up a few times. The chain uses TRBV7-2 and TRBJ2-1, with unresolved D. Germline values: CDR1 SGHTA, CDR2 FQGNSA. Trimming left V 1 base short and J 5 bases short, with 9 bases between. The CDR3 sequence is 14 residues long. The CDR3 protein is CASSLGKSDNEQFF. DNA for the CDR3: TGTGCCAGCAGCTTAGGTAAGTCGGACAATGAGCAGTTCTTC.

The rearrangement uses TRBV7-8 and TRBJ2-2; weak D call: TRBD2 (6 bases). Germline V gives CDR1 SGHVS, CDR2 FQNEAQ. CDR3 length: 13 amino acids. Trimming took 5 bases from V and 6 from J, leaving 10 bases between them. The CDR3 nucleotides read TGTGCCAGCAGCCCTAGCGAATCCGGGGAGCTGTTTTTT. Its protein product is CASSPSESGELFF.

The chain recombines TRBV6-6 with TRBJ2-1; 12 positions match TRBD2. This CDR3 contains 16 residues. Germline V gives CDR1 MNHNY, CDR2 SVGAGI (reference sequence). After removal of 5 bases from V and 3 bases from J, the junction contained 5 bases not matched to a gene. In nucleotides, the CDR3 is TGTGCCAGCAGTCGGACTAGCGGGACCCTCTACAATGAGCAGTTCTTC. Translation gives CASSRTSGTLYNEQFF.

The chain employs TRBV7-9 and TRBJ1-5; TRBD1 matches at 9 bases. The germline gives CDR1 SEHNR, CDR2 FQNEAQ (reference sequence). Trimming removed 3 bases from V and 7 bases from J; junction bases left unmatched: 4. The CDR3 has 14 amino acids. The DNA of the CDR3 is TGTGCCAGCAGCTTTGGGACAGGGAAACAGCCCCAGCATTTT. This sequence encodes CASSFGTGKQPQHF. The full variable domain, in which reference TRBV7-9 and TRBJ1-5 provide the parts outside the CDR3, is DTGVSQNPRHKITKRGQNVTFRCDPISEHNRLYWYRQTLGQGPEFLTYFQNEAQLEKSRLLSDRFSAERPKGSFSTLEIQRTEQGDSAMYLCASSFGTGKQPQHFGDGTRLSIL.

The V and J genes are TRBV5-1 and TRBJ2-2; the D gene is possibly TRBD2 (5 bases). V shed 4 bases and J shed 8 bases, with 12 bases lying between them. The CDR3 consists of 13 residues. Germline assignment: CDR1 SGHRS and CDR2 YFSETQ. The CDR3 coding sequence is TGCGCCAGCAGCCCTCGGACTCAAGGGGAGCTGTTTTTT. Translated: CASSPRTQGELFF.